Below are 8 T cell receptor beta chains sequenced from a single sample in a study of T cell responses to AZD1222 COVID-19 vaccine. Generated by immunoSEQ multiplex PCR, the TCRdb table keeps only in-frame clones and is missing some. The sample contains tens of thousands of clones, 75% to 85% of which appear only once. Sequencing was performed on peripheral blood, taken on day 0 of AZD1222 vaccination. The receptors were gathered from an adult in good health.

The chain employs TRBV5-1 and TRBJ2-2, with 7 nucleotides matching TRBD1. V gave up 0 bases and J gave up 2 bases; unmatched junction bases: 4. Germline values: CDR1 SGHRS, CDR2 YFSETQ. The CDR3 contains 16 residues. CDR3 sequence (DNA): TGCGCCAGCAGCTTGGGGGGGACAGCCAACACCGGGGAGCTGTTTTTT. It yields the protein CASSLGGTANTGELFF.

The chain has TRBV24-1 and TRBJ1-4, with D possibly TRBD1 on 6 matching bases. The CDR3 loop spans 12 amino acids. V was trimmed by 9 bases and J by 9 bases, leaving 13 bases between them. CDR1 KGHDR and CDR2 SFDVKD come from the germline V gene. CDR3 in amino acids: CATPRDTQKLFF. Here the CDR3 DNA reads TGTGCCACCCCGAGGGACACGCAAAAACTGTTTTTT.

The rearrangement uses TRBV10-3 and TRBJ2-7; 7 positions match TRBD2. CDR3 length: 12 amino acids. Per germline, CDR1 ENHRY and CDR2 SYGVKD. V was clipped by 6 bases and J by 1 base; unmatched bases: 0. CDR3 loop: CAISGGSYEQYF. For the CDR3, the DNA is TGTGCCATCAGCGGGGGGTCCTACGAGCAGTACTTC.

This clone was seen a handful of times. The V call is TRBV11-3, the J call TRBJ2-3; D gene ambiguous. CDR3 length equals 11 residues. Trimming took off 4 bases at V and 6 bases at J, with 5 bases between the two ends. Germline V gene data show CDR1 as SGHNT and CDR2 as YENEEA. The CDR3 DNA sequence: TGTGCCAGCAGCTACGGGGATACGCAGTATTTT. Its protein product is CASSYGDTQYF. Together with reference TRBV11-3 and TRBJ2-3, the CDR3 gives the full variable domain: EAGVVQSPRYKIIEKKQPVAFWCNPISGHNTLYWYLQNLGQGPELLIRYENEEAVDDSQLPKDRFSAERLKGVDSTLKIQPAELGDSAVYLCASSYGDTQYFGPGTRLTVL.

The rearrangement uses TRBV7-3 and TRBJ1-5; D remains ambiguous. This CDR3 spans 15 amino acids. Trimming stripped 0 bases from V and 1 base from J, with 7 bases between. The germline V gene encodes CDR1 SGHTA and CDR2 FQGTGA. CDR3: CASSLTGGSNQPQHF. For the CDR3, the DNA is TGTGCCAGCAGCTTAACCGGCGGAAGCAATCAGCCCCAGCATTTT.

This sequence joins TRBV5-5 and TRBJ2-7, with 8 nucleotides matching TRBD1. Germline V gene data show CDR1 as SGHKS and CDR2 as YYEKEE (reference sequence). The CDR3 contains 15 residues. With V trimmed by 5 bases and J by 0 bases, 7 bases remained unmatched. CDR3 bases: TGTGCCAGCAGACTGGGACAGGCCTACTCCTACGAGCAGTACTTC. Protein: CASRLGQAYSYEQYF.

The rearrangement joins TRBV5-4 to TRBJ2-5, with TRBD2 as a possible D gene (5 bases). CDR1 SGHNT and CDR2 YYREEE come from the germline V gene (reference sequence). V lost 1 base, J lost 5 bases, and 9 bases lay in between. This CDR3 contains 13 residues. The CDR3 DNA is TGTGCCAGCAGCTTGATCAGCGGCGAGACCCAGTACTTC. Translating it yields CASSLISGETQYF. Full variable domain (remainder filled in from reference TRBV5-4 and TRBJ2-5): ETGVTQSPTHLIKTRGQQVTLRCSSQSGHNTVSWYQQALGQGPQFIFQYYREEENGRGNFPPRFSGLQFPNYSSELNVNALELDDSALYLCASSLISGETQYFGPGTRLLVL.

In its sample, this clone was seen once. CDR3 DNA: TGTGCCAGCAGCGTCGCAGGGCCCGACTATGGCTACACCTTC. Residues: CASSVAGPDYGYTF. This chain connects TRBV9 to TRBJ1-2, with D possibly TRBD1 on 5 matching bases. Trimming pared 2 bases from V and 3 bases from J, leaving 11 bases between. This CDR3 has 14 amino acids. From germline, CDR1 is SGDLS and CDR2 YYNGEE.